The next 13 T cell receptor beta chains were all read from a single sample in a study of cytomegalovirus exposure and HLA in healthy donors. The assay was immunoSEQ multiplex PCR, and TCRdb's table has in-frame clones only and misses some. This table holds about 65,000 clones, 90% to 95% found once. The sample comprised PBMCs. The receptor set was obtained from a young woman in good health and CMV-seronegative.

This chain joins TRBV29-1 and TRBJ2-7; D possibly corresponds to TRBD1 (5 bases). Trimming cost V 4 bases and J 2 bases, with 12 bases left between them. Looked up from germline, CDR1 is SQVTM and CDR2 is ANQGSEA. The CDR3 runs to 13 residues. The CDR3, as DNA: TGCAGCGTTGCGGACACGGTGACCTACGAGCAGTACTTC. This codes for CSVADTVTYEQYF.

The rearrangement uses TRBV5-4 and TRBJ2-5; 10 bases are a match to TRBD2. V lost 0 bases and J lost 5; bases outside the gene matches: 7. The CDR3 length is 16 residues. Germline assignment: CDR1 SGHNT and CDR2 YYREEE (reference sequence). CDR3 DNA: TGTGCCAGCAGCTTGGGGGGAGCGGGAGGGGTGGAGACCCAGTACTTC. Translation: CASSLGGAGGVETQYF.

The gene calls are TRBV7-9 and TRBJ2-7, with D unresolved. The CDR3 loop spans 14 amino acids. The V and J ends lost 5 bases and 4 bases respectively, with 15 bases between them. The germline gives CDR1 SEHNR, CDR2 FQNEAQ (reference sequence). The CDR3 is CASSRIGDWYEQYF. In DNA form, the CDR3 reads TGTGCCAGCAGCCGTATCGGAGACTGGTACGAGCAGTACTTC.

The chain combines TRBV6-4 with TRBJ1-1, with D possibly TRBD1 on 5 matching bases. The CDR3 loop spans 16 amino acids. Trimming cost V 7 bases and J 0 bases, with 18 bases left between them. CDR1 and CDR2 (germline): MRHNA, SNTAGT. The DNA of the CDR3 is TGTGCCAGCATTAGGGGAGGGAAAACCATGAACACTGAAGCTTTCTTT. This encodes CASIRGGKTMNTEAFF.

The chain links TRBV6-1 to TRBJ2-6, with D possibly matching TRBD2 (6 bases). Germline CDR1 reads MNHNS; CDR2 reads SASEGT. With 5 bases removed from V and 0 bases from J, the gap between germline ends came to 8 bases. The CDR3 consists of 15 residues. The CDR3 spells CASSLGGSGANVLTF. The CDR3 coding sequence is TGTGCCAGCAGTCTGGGGGGCTCTGGGGCCAACGTCCTGACTTTC.

V usage is TRBV28 and J usage is TRBJ2-3; maybe TRBD1 (5 bases). V shed 6 bases and J shed 4 bases, with 14 bases lying between them. The CDR3 length is 14 residues. CDR1 is MDHEN, CDR2 SYDVKM, per germline. As DNA, the CDR3 is TGTGCCAGCAGCCGCGGTGGGGCCGCAGATACGCAGTATTTT. Its protein product is CASSRGGAADTQYF.

The rearrangement links TRBV15 to TRBJ2-5, with D perhaps matching TRBD1 (6 bases). V was clipped by 2 bases and J by 5 bases, with 18 bases between them. CDR1 LNHNV and CDR2 YYDKDF come from the germline V gene (reference sequence). The CDR3 has 16 amino acids. CDR3 protein: CATSRLPGVSGETQYF. The CDR3 DNA sequence: TGTGCCACCAGCAGACTTCCAGGGGTATCAGGGGAGACCCAGTACTTC.

The chain carries TRBV6-1 and TRBJ1-2, with 8 bases lining up with TRBD1. Germline-derived CDR1 and CDR2 are MNHNS and SASEGT. The CDR3 runs to 14 residues. Unmatched junction bases numbered 10, after V lost 8 bases and J lost 5 bases. CDR3 residues: CASLLGTGVYGYTF. The CDR3 nucleotides read TGTGCCAGCCTCCTCGGGACAGGCGTATATGGCTACACCTTC.

V gene TRBV28 combines with J gene TRBJ1-5; D might be TRBD1 (5 bases). This CDR3 contains 15 residues. Trimming left V 6 bases short and J 7 bases short, with 19 bases between. Germline lookup yields CDR1 MDHEN and CDR2 SYDVKM. The CDR3 is CASRWGVSRDQPQHF. The CDR3 DNA reads as TGTGCCAGCAGATGGGGCGTCAGTCGAGACCAGCCCCAGCATTTT.

V usage is TRBV2 and J usage is TRBJ2-5, with a tentative D call TRBD1 (5 bases). In germline, CDR1 is SNHLY, CDR2 FYNNEI. The CDR3 is made up of 13 amino acids. Trimming shortened V by 9 bases and J by 0 bases, and 11 bases separated the two germline ends. CDR3 bases: TGTGCCAGGGGCACAGGCTACCAAGAGACCCAGTACTTC. Translation gives CARGTGYQETQYF. Based on the CDR3 plus reference TRBV2 and TRBJ2-5, the full variable domain is EPEVTQTPSHQVTQMGQEVILRCVPISNHLYFYWYRQILGQKVEFLVSFYNNEISEKSEIFDDQFSVERPDGSNFTLKIRSTKLEDSAMYFCARGTGYQETQYFGPGTRLLVL.

The chain joins TRBV19 to TRBJ2-7; 11 positions match TRBD1. With V trimmed by 6 bases and J by 3 bases, 7 bases remained unmatched. The CDR3 sequence is 15 residues long. The V gene's germline CDR1 is LNHDA and CDR2 SQIVND (reference sequence). The chain's CDR3 is CASRYRDRGGYEQYF. CDR3 nucleotides: TGTGCCAGTAGGTACCGGGACAGGGGGGGCTACGAGCAGTACTTC.

The chain couples TRBV7-9 to TRBJ1-3; possible D gene TRBD1, 5 bases. V was trimmed by 4 bases and J by 4 bases, leaving 14 bases between them. This CDR3 is 15 amino acids long. Looked up from germline, CDR1 is SEHNR and CDR2 is FQNEAQ (reference sequence). The CDR3, as DNA: TGTGCCAGCAGCTCCCCTGGGGGGTCAGGAAACACCATATATTTT. Its translation: CASSSPGGSGNTIYF.

The chain employs TRBV19 and TRBJ2-6; TRBD1 aligns across 9 bases. J was trimmed by 8 bases and V by 4 bases; bases with no gene match: 12. CDR1 is LNHDA, CDR2 SQIVND, per germline (reference sequence). This CDR3 contains 17 residues. The CDR3 DNA sequence: TGTGCCAGTAGTACGGGGACAGGGAGATCTCGGACCAACGTCCTGACTTTC. It specifies CASSTGTGRSRTNVLTF.